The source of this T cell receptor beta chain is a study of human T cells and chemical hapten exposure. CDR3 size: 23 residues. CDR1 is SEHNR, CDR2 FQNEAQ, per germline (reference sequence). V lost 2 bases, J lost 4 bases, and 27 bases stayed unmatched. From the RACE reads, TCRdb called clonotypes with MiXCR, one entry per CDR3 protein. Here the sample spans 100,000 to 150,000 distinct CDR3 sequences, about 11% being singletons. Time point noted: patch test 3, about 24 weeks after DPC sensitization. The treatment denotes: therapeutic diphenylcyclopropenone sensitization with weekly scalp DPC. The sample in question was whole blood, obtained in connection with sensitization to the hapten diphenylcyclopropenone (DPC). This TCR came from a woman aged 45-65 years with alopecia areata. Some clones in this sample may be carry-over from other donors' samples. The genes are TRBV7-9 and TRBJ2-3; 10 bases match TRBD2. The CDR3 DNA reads TGTGCCAGCAGCTTACTAGGAACCCCCGGGCTAGCGGGGGCCCGAGGGTCCTCAGATACGCAGTATTTT. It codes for CASSLLGTPGLAGARGSSDTQYF.